This T cell receptor beta chain was recorded in a study of blood T cell repertoires in COVID-19. Study summary: Italy, Spain and the United States were the sources of the convalescent and acute COVID-19 samples. PBMCs, B-cell-depleted T cells, or T cells were the source of the cDNA or gDNA that made up the material.

Per the authors' pipeline: Amplification from reference gene primers served as the basis for estimated nucleated cell counts. The repertoire was sequenced with immunoSEQ multiplex PCR; TCRdb's copy has only in-frame clones and lacks some. V, J and clone size derive from that table, while D and trimming were established from the DNA sequence. This sample has hundreds of thousands of clones, with roughly 87% found just once. Seattle-derived patients entered the study during active infection and were followed longitudinally. Trimming cost V 5 bases and J 9 bases; bases outside gene matches: 4. The CDR3 spans 13 residues. Looked up from germline, CDR1 is SGHVS and CDR2 is FQNEAQ.

This TCR was recovered from a man between 18 and 29 years old with COVID-19, enrolled during active disease. Material: peripheral blood. The V gene is TRBV7-8, the J gene TRBJ2-2, with 9 bases identical to TRBD1. CDR3 in DNA: TGTGCCAGCAGCAGGGACAGGGTCAGGGAGCTGTTTTTT. Its translation: CASSRDRVRELFF.